This TCR beta chain was sequenced during a study of GPR56 and killer-like receptors on CD4 memory cells (dated by TCRdb to between 2017 and 2020). As for the study more broadly: The study proposed that progressive acquisition of KLRB1, KLRG1, GPR56 and then KLRF1 marks human CD4+ memory T-cell differentiation and cytokine production potential. Healthy blood donors in the study were described as age-matched to the liver disease patients, whose median age was about 70 years. What the study reported, not specific to this receptor: Low clonal frequency was observed in the marker-negative population, and a progressive increase in clonal frequency, with a corresponding decrease in TCRbeta diversity, was observed along the proposed pathway. Rather than covering full repertoires, the diversity and similarity analyses were limited to the 100 most expanded clones in each population. Overlap of TCR repertoires was especially pronounced between late populations 4 and 5, and partly extended to population 3. Clones dominating late populations 4 and 5 were also found in early populations 1 and 2, and this finding was taken by the authors as evidence for linear differentiation.

In regard to this clonotype: Its antigen target is currently unknown.

Data came from an Illumina HiSeq 2500. The recombined TCRbeta locus was amplified by a previously published PCR protocol to build sequencing libraries. Per the original workflow: Reads whose average quality score was below 30 were removed, and the reads that remained were processed with IMSEQ. Each clonotype was defined by the combination of Vbeta gene, Jbeta gene and CDR3 amino acid sequence. To quantify how much the repertoires of different populations overlapped, the Morisita-Horn index was computed on the top 100 expanded clones. Renyi diversity profiles calculated on the top 100 expanded clones were used to evaluate clonal diversity. TCRdb reprocessed the reads; each CDR3 protein sequence makes one entry, and DNA is unavailable. These V and J calls are TCRdb output, not the study's own analysis. For this sample, the table gives about 2,400 distinct CDR3 sequences. The ten largest clones represent about 3.8% of the sample.

Five KLR/GPR56-defined CD4+ populations were enriched by fluorescence-activated cell sorting before TCRbeta sequencing. To test a linear memory differentiation pathway, TCRbeta repertoires were sequenced from five CD4+ T-cell subsets defined by expression of KLRB1, KLRG1, GPR56 and KLRF1. TCR-sequenced cells came from peripheral blood of healthy control individuals, reported as five donors in the TCRbeta analysis figure. Heparinized peripheral blood was collected, and every sample was processed within one hour of retrieval. Blood was diluted 1:2 in PBS, and peripheral blood mononuclear cells were then isolated from the diluted blood at room temperature by Biocoll density gradient centrifugation. Before flow sorting, CD4+ T cells were enriched from freshly isolated PBMCs by magnetic sorting with anti-CD4 MicroBeads. A BD FACSAria II was used to sort CD4+ T cells, enriched from the PBMCs of healthy donors, according to marker expression. Surface staining used anti-KLRB1 clone 191B8, anti-KLRF1 clone 4A4.D10 and anti-KLRG1 clone REA261 antibodies from Miltenyi Biotec.

Specimen: memory CD4+ T cells from blood. The receptor comes from a human donor in good health.

The CDR3 protein: CASSPRQETQYF. The V and J genes are TRBV18 and TRBJ2-5. From the cysteine up to the phenylalanine, the CDR3 has a length of 12 residues. The DNA is not on file. CDR1 and CDR2, per the germline V gene, are KGHSH and LQKENI.